This TCR beta chain came from a study of blood T cell repertoires in COVID-19. As for the study in general: The United States, Italy and Spain provided the acute and convalescent COVID-19 samples. Sources were T cells, B-cell-depleted T cells, or PBMCs; the material itself was cDNA or gDNA.

In the source study's methods: Estimation of nucleated cell counts relied on the amplification of reference gene primers. The protocol was immunoSEQ multiplex PCR, while the TCRdb copy is restricted to in-frame clones and leaves out a portion. V and J calls plus clone size are reproduced from that table; the DNA served to infer D and trimming. The table has about 62,000 clones, 70% to 80% seen once. Germline CDR1 is KGHSH and CDR2 is LQKENI. CDR3 size: 14 residues. Trimming took off 4 bases at V and 1 base at J, with 10 bases between the two ends. The rearrangement links TRBV18 to TRBJ1-1; D might be TRBD1 (6 bases). This receptor was identified in a man aged 60 to 69 with acute or convalescent COVID-19. Sequences were obtained from peripheral blood. For the CDR3, the DNA is TGTGCCAGCTCACGGAGGGGGGGGAACACTGAAGCTTTCTTT. This gives the protein CASSRRGGNTEAFF. Filled out from reference TRBV18 and TRBJ1-1, the complete variable domain reads NAGVMQNPRHLVRRRGQEARLRCSPMKGHSHVYWYRQLPEEGLKFMVYLQKENIIDESGMPKERFSAEFPKEGPSILRIQQVVRGDSAAYFCASSRRGGNTEAFFGQGTRLTVV.